Below, one TCR beta chain is given with its context. Its antigen remains unknown. This record belongs to a study of a mutant IDH1 vaccine in newly diagnosed glioma. In the study overall: Patients' prior therapy spanned radiotherapy, temozolomide, or both; most underwent both. Study observations and caveats: Alterations occurring in top peripheral T cell clonotypes seemed unrelated to pseudoprogression.

The V and J ends lost 3 bases and 0 bases respectively, with 6 bases between them. The CDR3 contains 12 residues. Germline V CDR1 and CDR2: SQVTM, ANQGSEA. Time point reported: week 23, last vaccination. Every vaccine dose comprised 300 ug of mutant IDH1 20-mer peptide plus topical imiquimod. The repertoire was sequenced with immunoSEQ multiplex PCR; TCRdb's copy has only in-frame clones and lacks some. The table records about 44,000 clones, approximately 89% of them present only once. Source: PBMCs, taken from a glioma patient whose treatment included an IDH1 peptide vaccine. This receptor was identified in a man aged 45-65 years with glioma. The rearrangement links TRBV29-1 to TRBJ2-7; tentative D call: TRBD2 (6 bases). This CDR3 is CSVETSSYEQYF. The CDR3 DNA follows: TGCAGCGTTGAGACTAGCTCCTACGAGCAGTACTTC.